This T cell receptor (beta chain) was captured in a study of T cell responses to AZD1222 COVID-19 vaccine. Overall study: Timing groups of about 4 and about 12 weeks for second doses were pooled.

Germline CDR1 is SGHDT and CDR2 is YYEEEE. This CDR3 has 15 residues. Trimming shortened V by 4 bases and J by 6 bases, and 16 bases separated the two germline ends. The protocol was immunoSEQ multiplex PCR, while the TCRdb copy is restricted to in-frame clones and leaves out a portion. The sample holds 130,000 or so clones, 85% to 95% seen once. The sample was peripheral blood, taken on day 0 of AZD1222 vaccination. The chain uses TRBV5-6 and TRBJ1-4; possibly TRBD1 for D (6 bases). This clonotype originated in an adult in good health. CDR3: CASSPTGGRDEKLFF. The CDR3 nucleotides read TGTGCCAGCAGCCCGACAGGCGGGAGGGATGAAAAACTGTTTTTT.